These T cell receptor beta chains were read from a single sample in a study of metastatic and nonmetastatic thyroid tumors. MiXCR was used by TCRdb to re-call the PCR reads. Among around 61,000 clones listed, 25% to 30% were seen once. Sample: blood. The source of these receptors is a female donor with papillary thyroid cancer or a benign thyroid nodule (not recorded which). Some clones in this sample may be carry-over from other donors' samples. The CDR3 runs from the conserved cysteine through the conserved F or W.

TRBV7-2	TRBJ2-2	CAGESQGTGELFF
TRBV28	TRBJ1-2	CASSLRVQVRGYTF
TRBV20-1	TRBJ2-7	CSASALGSSTQQYF
TRBV25-1	TRBJ2-3	CASSLPETSGRGGTDTQYF
TRBV5-1	TRBJ2-7	CASGTGTSPYEQYF
TRBV7-2	TRBJ2-1	CASSFRASGELSSYNEQFF
TRBV6-2/TRBV6-3	TRBJ2-5	CASSYSQGQQETQYF
TRBV6-5	TRBJ1-2	CASSYSFQYGYTF
TRBV11-2	TRBJ2-3	CASSLGPFPEQSTDTQYF
TRBV6-5	TRBJ2-2	CASSYPGGELFF
TRBV7-2	TRBJ1-2	CASSGSGTYGYTF
TRBV19	TRBJ2-5	CASGDLETQYF
TRBV19	TRBJ1-1	CASTWAVGTEAFF
TRBV7-2	TRBJ2-5	CVSSPSGGAGETQYF
TRBV20-1	TRBJ2-7	CSARVEDRAYEQYF
TRBV5-4	TRBJ2-5	CASSLYLAGTQETQYF
TRBV5-1	TRBJ2-7	CASSPLAAGQVAYEQYF
TRBV28	TRBJ2-7	CASSLSKLASYEQYF
TRBV4-1	TRBJ2-7	CASSYDWSDSYEQYF
TRBV5-1	TRBJ1-2	CASSLDSPGTGIYGYTF
TRBV6-1	TRBJ2-3	CASSEQPGATDTQYF
TRBV7-9	TRBJ1-3	CASSLNRHGNTIYF
TRBV2	TRBJ1-2	CASSVRGTGGPFGYGYTF
TRBV18	TRBJ2-5	CASSPPEVVETQYF
TRBV30	TRBJ1-2	CAWSGSPSNYGYTF
TRBV6-1	TRBJ2-3	CASSQPGQPTDTQYF
TRBV7-2	TRBJ1-4	CGSCLGPGSEKLFF
TRBV28	TRBJ2-1	CASRFGGNEQFF
TRBV9	TRBJ2-1	CASSVRGAVEQFF
TRBV27	TRBJ2-2	CASSLLGGGNTGELFF